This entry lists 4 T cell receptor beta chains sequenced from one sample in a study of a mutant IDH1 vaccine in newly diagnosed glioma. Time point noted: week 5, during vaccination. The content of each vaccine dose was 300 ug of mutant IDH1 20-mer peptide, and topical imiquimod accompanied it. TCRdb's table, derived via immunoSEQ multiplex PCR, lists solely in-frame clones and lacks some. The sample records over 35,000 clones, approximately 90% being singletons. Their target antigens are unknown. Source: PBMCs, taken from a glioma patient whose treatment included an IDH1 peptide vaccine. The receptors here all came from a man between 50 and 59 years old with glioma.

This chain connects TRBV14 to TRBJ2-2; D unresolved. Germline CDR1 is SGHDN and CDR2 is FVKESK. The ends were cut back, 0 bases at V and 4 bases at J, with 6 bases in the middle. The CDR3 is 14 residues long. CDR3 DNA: TGTGCCAGCAGCCAAGATTGGGCCACCGGGGAGCTGTTTTTT. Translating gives CASSQDWATGELFF.

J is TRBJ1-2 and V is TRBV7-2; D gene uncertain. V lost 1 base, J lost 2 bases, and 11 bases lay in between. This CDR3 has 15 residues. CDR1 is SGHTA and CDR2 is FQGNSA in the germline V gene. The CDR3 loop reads CASSLEPDGNYGYTF. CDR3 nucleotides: TGTGCCAGCAGCTTAGAACCGGACGGAAACTATGGCTACACCTTC.

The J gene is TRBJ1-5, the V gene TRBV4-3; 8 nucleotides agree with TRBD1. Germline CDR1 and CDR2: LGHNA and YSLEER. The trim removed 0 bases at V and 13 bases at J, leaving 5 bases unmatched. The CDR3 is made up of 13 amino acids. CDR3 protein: CASSQDRGTGQHF. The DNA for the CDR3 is TGCGCCAGCAGCCAAGATAGGGGGACAGGTCAGCATTTT.

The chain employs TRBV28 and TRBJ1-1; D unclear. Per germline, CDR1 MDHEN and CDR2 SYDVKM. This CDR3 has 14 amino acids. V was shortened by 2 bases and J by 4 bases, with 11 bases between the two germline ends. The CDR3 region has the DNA TGTGCCAGCAGTTTACCTACTCGGGGCACTGAAGCTTTCTTT. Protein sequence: CASSLPTRGTEAFF.